The next 29 T cell receptor beta chains were all read from a single sample in a study of shared clonotypes between healthy human individuals. Here immunoSEQ multiplex PCR was the method, and the copy in TCRdb shows in-frame clones only, minus some. The sample holds about half a million clones, 60% to 85% seen once. Sample: PBMCs. Receptors were obtained from a woman between 40 and 50 years old in good health. Some clones in this sample may be carry-over from other donors' samples.

This clone appeared a single time. This rearrangement joins TRBV19 to TRBJ1-4; 9 bases fit TRBD1. This CDR3 has 14 amino acids. Germline V gene sequence: CDR1 LNHDA, CDR2 SQIVND (reference sequence). Trimming took 7 bases from V and 8 from J; bases not matched to a gene: 8. The CDR3 sequence is CASTFVGQGEKLFF. In DNA, the CDR3 is TGTGCCAGTACTTTCGTGGGACAGGGCGAAAAACTGTTTTTT.

This chain joins TRBV5-4 and TRBJ2-3, with 8 bases matching TRBD2. The CDR3 is made up of 16 amino acids. Trimming cost V 5 bases and J 2 bases; bases outside gene matches: 10. CDR1 is SGHNT, CDR2 YYREEE, per germline (reference sequence). CDR3 nucleotides: TGTGCCAGCAGTTACAAAAGCGGGAGCGACACAGATACGCAGTATTTT. Translated, it gives CASSYKSGSDTDTQYF.

The V and J genes are TRBV30 and TRBJ1-6; D unclear. The CDR3 length is 14 residues. The V and J ends lost 7 bases and 7 bases respectively, with 17 bases between them. The V gene's germline CDR1 is GTSNPN and CDR2 SVGIG (reference sequence). As DNA, the CDR3 is TGTGCCTCCCATAACCGGGAGACCAATTCACCCCTCCACTTT. This sequence encodes CASHNRETNSPLHF.

This CDR3 reads CASRGLRQGYADTQYF. In DNA, the CDR3 is TGTGCCAGCAGGGGTTTGAGACAGGGGTACGCAGATACGCAGTATTTT. The chain couples TRBV27 to TRBJ2-3, with TRBD1 identical over 8 bases. This CDR3 region has 16 residues. Germline V CDR1 and CDR2: MNHEY, SMNVEV (reference sequence). V lost 6 bases, J lost 4 bases, and 12 bases stayed unmatched.

The chain recombines TRBV20-1 with TRBJ1-5, with D unresolved. V was shortened by 4 bases and J by 4 bases, with 5 bases between the two germline ends. The germline CDR1 and CDR2 sequences are DFQATT and SNEGSKA (reference sequence). The CDR3 totals 11 residues. CDR3 sequence reads: CSATSNQPQHF. In DNA, the CDR3 is TGCAGTGCTACATCTAATCAGCCCCAGCATTTT.

The V gene is TRBV28, the J gene TRBJ2-5; 12 positions match TRBD2. The CDR3 has 17 amino acids. V shed 6 bases and J 2 bases; nucleotides not matched to a gene: 10. The germline gives CDR1 MDHEN, CDR2 SYDVKM. This CDR3 reads CASSQHWLAGGQETQYF. Written as DNA, the CDR3 is TGTGCCAGCAGCCAGCACTGGCTAGCGGGAGGGCAAGAGACCCAGTACTTC.

This clone has only a few counts. CDR3 DNA sequence: TGTGCCAGCAGCTCGGGCCCGGGACAGTTGGACGGGGAGCTGTTTTTT. This translates into CASSSGPGQLDGELFF. V usage is TRBV11-2 and J usage is TRBJ2-2; 7 bases match TRBD1. Germline V gene lookup returns CDR1 SGHAT and CDR2 FQNNGV. The V gene end was trimmed by 4 bases and the J gene end by 7 bases; junction bases not matched to a gene: 12. The CDR3 is made up of 16 amino acids.

The rearrangement uses TRBV5-4 and TRBJ2-1; 14 bases match TRBD2. The CDR3 is 15 amino acids. V shed 3 bases, J shed 6 bases, and the junction held 2 bases outside the gene matches. Germline loops: CDR1 SGHNT, CDR2 YYREEE (reference sequence). The CDR3 DNA follows: TGTGCCAGCAGCTCCGGACTAGCGGGAGGCAATGAGCAGTTCTTC. It translates to CASSSGLAGGNEQFF. Combining the CDR3 with reference TRBV5-4 and TRBJ2-1 gives the whole variable domain ETGVTQSPTHLIKTRGQQVTLRCSSQSGHNTVSWYQQALGQGPQFIFQYYREEENGRGNFPPRFSGLQFPNYSSELNVNALELDDSALYLCASSSGLAGGNEQFFGPGTRLTVL.

The sample holds one count of this clone. V usage is TRBV19 and J usage is TRBJ2-2; D is unresolved. Between the trimmed V and J ends, which lost 1 base and 4 bases, there was a span of 10 bases. Germline CDR1 reads LNHDA; CDR2 reads SQIVND (reference sequence). This CDR3 spans 15 amino acids. The CDR3 region is CASSIGPAGTGELFF. The CDR3 coding sequence is TGTGCCAGTAGTATAGGGCCAGCAGGCACCGGGGAGCTGTTTTTT.

This chain uses TRBV6-5 with TRBJ2-1; 10 positions agree with TRBD2. With 3 bases clipped from V and 9 bases from J, the junction kept 8 bases outside the gene matches. Germline CDR1 is MNHEY and CDR2 is SVGAGI. There are 15 residues in the CDR3. CDR3 amino acids: CASSYRASGRGEQFF. The CDR3 DNA reads TGTGCCAGCAGTTATCGGGCTAGCGGGAGAGGTGAGCAGTTCTTC.

V is TRBV7-8 and J is TRBJ1-1; tentatively, D is TRBD1 (5 bases). V was pared by 2 bases and J by 1 base, with 5 bases between. The CDR3 consists of 13 residues. Germline V gives CDR1 SGHVS, CDR2 FQNEAQ. CDR3 sequence: CASSLQGNTEAFF. The CDR3 nucleotides are TGTGCCAGCAGCTTACAGGGGAACACTGAAGCTTTCTTT.

This chain links TRBV5-5 with TRBJ1-4; tentatively, D is TRBD1 (5 bases). In germline, CDR1 is SGHKS, CDR2 YYEKEE (reference sequence). V was pared by 3 bases and J by 4 bases, with 16 bases between. This CDR3 has 16 amino acids. The CDR3 coding sequence is TGTGCCAGCAGCTCTGGGACGGTCCCCTATAATGAAAAACTGTTTTTT. Amino acids: CASSSGTVPYNEKLFF.

The chain links TRBV5-4 to TRBJ2-5; D not certain. The length of the CDR3 is 11 residues. V gave up 0 bases and J gave up 4 bases, with 1 base separating them. Germline lookup yields CDR1 SGHNT and CDR2 YYREEE (reference sequence). CDR3 bases: TGTGCCAGCAGCTTGGCAGAGACCCAGTACTTC. This sequence encodes CASSLAETQYF.

This chain links TRBV7-2 with TRBJ2-7, with TRBD1 as a possible D gene (6 bases). The CDR3 runs to 14 residues. Trimming removed 1 base at V and 6 bases at J, with 13 bases between. Germline V CDR1 and CDR2: SGHTA, FQGNSA. CDR3 sequence (DNA): TGTGCCAGCAGCTTAGACCAGGGGCGAGGCGAGCAGTACTTC. It encodes CASSLDQGRGEQYF.

This clone has a single count. The V call is TRBV2, the J call TRBJ1-3; D ambiguous. CDR1 SNHLY and CDR2 FYNNEI come from the germline V gene. Deletions cut 6 bases from V and 1 base from J, with 7 bases between. This CDR3 has 13 residues. CDR3 region: CASRADSGNTIYF. The CDR3 bases are TGTGCCAGCAGGGCCGATTCTGGAAACACCATATATTTT.

The V and J genes are TRBV2 and TRBJ1-5; 9 positions match TRBD1. Germline CDR1 and CDR2: SNHLY and FYNNEI. The V segment lost 6 bases and the J segment 6 bases; nucleotides outside the gene matches: 9. The CDR3 loop spans 15 amino acids. DNA of the CDR3: TGTGCCAGCAGACATGACAGGGGGAATGGTCAGCCCCAGCATTTT. Translated, it gives CASRHDRGNGQPQHF.

The chain links TRBV29-1 to TRBJ2-7; no clear D. V lost 7 bases and J 0 bases, leaving 13 bases between the germline ends. This CDR3 spans 13 amino acids. CDR1 and CDR2 (germline): SQVTM, ANQGSEA. For the CDR3, the DNA is TGCAGCGCAGCCCTGTCAAGCTCCTACGAGCAGTACTTC. The encoded protein is CSAALSSSYEQYF.

V usage is TRBV29-1 and J usage is TRBJ2-3, with D perhaps matching TRBD2 (6 bases). CDR3 length equals 13 residues. V shed 0 bases and J shed 4 bases, with 8 bases lying between them. In germline, CDR1 is SQVTM, CDR2 ANQGSEA. CDR3 coding DNA: TGCAGCGTTGAAGAATGGGGGGCAGATACGCAGTATTTT. Translating gives CSVEEWGADTQYF.

This clone was detected once. In nucleotides, the CDR3 is TGTGCCTGGAGTGCATCAGGGGCGCGCACTGAAGCTTTCTTT. This gives the protein CAWSASGARTEAFF. The genes are TRBV30 and TRBJ1-1; possibly TRBD1 for D (6 bases). V lost 1 base, J lost 4 bases, and 13 bases lay in between. Germline CDR1 GTSNPN, CDR2 SVGIG (reference sequence). The CDR3 runs to 14 residues.

This clone was found a few times. This sample includes further DNA sequences coding for the same CDR3. The chain has TRBV6-5 and TRBJ1-1, with unresolved D. Germline V gene data show CDR1 as MNHEY and CDR2 as SVGAGI. CDR3 size: 13 residues. V shed 0 bases and J shed 4 bases, with 6 bases lying between them. The CDR3 is CASSYSGFTEAFF. The CDR3 region has the DNA TGTGCCAGCAGTTACTCAGGTTTCACTGAAGCTTTCTTT.

This clone has a count of ten or more. The chain joins TRBV19 to TRBJ1-1; the match to TRBD1 covers 7 bases. Germline CDR1 is LNHDA and CDR2 is SQIVND (reference sequence). V was pared by 3 bases and J by 10 bases, with 8 bases of the junction left unmatched. This CDR3 region has 13 residues. CDR3 in DNA: TGTGCCAGTAGTATCGGGACAGTCCCCCGAGCTTTCTTT. It specifies CASSIGTVPRAFF.

This rearrangement joins TRBV2 to TRBJ1-1, with D possibly TRBD1 on 5 matching bases. This CDR3 is built from 12 residues. Germline V CDR1 and CDR2: SNHLY, FYNNEI. V dropped 10 bases and J dropped 5 bases, with 14 bases sitting between them. CDR3 amino acids: CATTDSETEAFF. CDR3 bases: TGTGCCACCACCGACAGTGAGACTGAAGCTTTCTTT.

This clone was seen repeatedly, ten times or more. The chain joins TRBV6-4 to TRBJ2-3; D may be TRBD2 (6 bases). CDR3 length equals 15 residues. The germline V and J ends were trimmed by 6 bases and 2 bases, with 15 bases remaining between them. Germline lookup yields CDR1 MRHNA and CDR2 SNTAGT. CDR3 region: CASSSGDGHTDTQYF. CDR3 nucleotides: TGTGCCAGCAGCTCGGGGGACGGACACACAGATACGCAGTATTTT.

The chain combines TRBV27 with TRBJ2-3; D is perhaps TRBD1 (5 bases). With 5 bases removed from V and 1 base from J, the gap between germline ends came to 16 bases. The CDR3 has 16 residues. Germline assignment: CDR1 MNHEY and CDR2 SMNVEV (reference sequence). The CDR3 coding sequence is TGTGCCAGCAGTCCTCCAAGGGGCACCCGCACAGATACGCAGTATTTT. This gives the protein CASSPPRGTRTDTQYF.

V usage is TRBV5-1 and J usage is TRBJ2-3; 10 positions match TRBD2. The CDR3 has 18 residues. The V and J ends lost 0 bases and 2 bases, in that order; junction bases with no gene match: 9. Germline V gene sequence: CDR1 SGHRS, CDR2 YFSETQ. CDR3 loop: CASSLGTATSGATDTQYF. The CDR3 coding sequence is TGCGCCAGCAGCTTGGGGACGGCAACTAGCGGGGCCACAGATACGCAGTATTTT. The variable domain in full, with the rest retrieved from reference TRBV5-1 and TRBJ2-3, is KAGVTQTPRYLIKTRGQQVTLSCSPISGHRSVSWYQQTPGQGLQFLFEYFSETQRNKGNFPGRFSGRQFSNSRSEMNVSTLELGDSALYLCASSLGTATSGATDTQYFGPGTRLTVL.

As regards this clone: A read error likely explains this, since a far larger clone differs by one base. This sample includes further DNA sequences coding for the same CDR3. The chain carries TRBV4-2 and TRBJ2-2, with D tentatively TRBD1 or TRBD2 (6 bases each). Germline V CDR1 and CDR2: LGHNA, YNFKEQ. The ends were cut back, 0 bases at V and 4 bases at J, with 9 bases in the middle. There are 15 residues in the CDR3. The CDR3 reads CASSQEEGGTGELFF. The CDR3 nucleotides read TGTGCCAGCAGCCAAGAAGAGGGGGGCACCGGGGAGCTGTTTTTT.

The chain uses TRBV27 and TRBJ1-1; D is unclear. Germline V gives CDR1 MNHEY, CDR2 SMNVEV (reference sequence). Trimming cost V 7 bases and J 1 base, with 13 bases left between them. The CDR3 runs to 14 residues. The CDR3 sequence: CASTVAGGNTEAFF. For the CDR3, the DNA is TGTGCCAGCACAGTGGCAGGAGGGAACACTGAAGCTTTCTTT.

The V and J genes are TRBV28 and TRBJ1-5; D is unclear. CDR1 and CDR2 (germline): MDHEN, SYDVKM. The V end was cut by 3 bases, the J end by 6 bases, with 18 bases between. There are 16 residues in the CDR3. In DNA, the CDR3 is TGTGCCAGCAGTTTTAGCTCGGGAGGGTTAAGTCAGCCCCAGCATTTT. Residues: CASSFSSGGLSQPQHF. Looking up the rest from reference TRBV28 and TRBJ1-5 gives the full variable domain: DVKVTQSSRYLVKRTGEKVFLECVQDMDHENMFWYRQDPGLGLRLIYFSYDVKMKEKGDIPEGYSVSREKKERFSLILESASTNQTSMYLCASSFSSGGLSQPQHFGDGTRLSIL.

The chain recombines TRBV11-2 with TRBJ2-6, with D maybe TRBD2 (6 bases). Trimming pared 5 bases from V and 0 bases from J, leaving 17 bases between. The CDR3 sequence is 18 residues long. CDR1 SGHAT and CDR2 FQNNGV come from the germline V gene. The CDR3 nucleotides are TGTGCCAGCAGCCATCCGGGACTGCCGAGCTCTGGGGCCAACGTCCTGACTTTC. Protein: CASSHPGLPSSGANVLTF.